This T cell receptor beta chain emerged from a study of Graves' ophthalmopathy and Graves' hyperthyroidism. About the study: Stable hyperthyroidism was defined by absence of ophthalmopathy within 18 months of follow-up. Study-wide results and limits: As the model predicted ophthalmopathy progression, it achieved a sensitivity of 55% to 71% and a specificity of around 73%. Most thyroid clonotypes with frequency above 0.001 were detected in blood too.

As regards this clonotype: No antigen is known for it.

This CDR3 contains 17 residues. CDR1 and CDR2 from the germline V gene are SEHNR and FQNEAQ (reference sequence). Trimming removed 5 bases from V and 5 bases from J, with 21 bases in between. The study amplified TCR beta CDR3 regions using RNA transcripts. Amplification began with first-round RT-PCR using HTBI primers, then second-round multiplex PCR was performed. One entry per CDR3 protein results from TCRdb running MiXCR on the multiplex PCR reads. Of roughly 600,000 distinct CDR3 sequences in the sample, under 45% were seen once. In this cohort, patients with other autoimmune diseases, uncontrolled infections, pregnancy or lactation were excluded.

The sample was peripheral blood or thyroid tissue (not recorded which). J is TRBJ2-2 and V is TRBV7-9; D might be TRBD2 (5 bases). This clonotype was obtained from an adult man with Graves' hyperthyroidism. CDR3 protein: CASSLSTGIAITGELFF. CDR3 sequence (DNA): TGTGCCAGCAGCCTAAGCACCGGGATAGCGATAACCGGGGAGCTGTTTTTT.